This TCR beta chain was sequenced in a study of blood T cell repertoires in COVID-19. The CDR3 is made up of 15 amino acids. V was pared by 5 bases and J by 3 bases, with 13 bases between. Germline V gives CDR1 SEHNR, CDR2 FQNEAQ (reference sequence). In Cohort 3, a recovered donor had either two negative PCRs, clearance, or symptom resolution. The data were produced by immunoSEQ multiplex PCR, yet TCRdb's version contains in-frame clones alone and is incomplete. The sample has some 300,000 clones, approximately 91% seen once; the top ten hold approximately 1%. The sequencing input was PBMCs or T cells enriched from blood (not recorded which). The V call is TRBV7-9, the J call TRBJ1-4; D is unclear. The receptor's source is a woman in her twenties or thirties who had recovered from COVID-19. In nucleotides, the CDR3 is TGTGCCAGCAGCAGATGGGAGGCGGCTAATGAAAAACTGTTTTTT. Translated: CASSRWEAANEKLFF. Filled out from reference TRBV7-9 and TRBJ1-4, the complete variable domain reads DTGVSQNPRHKITKRGQNVTFRCDPISEHNRLYWYRQTLGQGPEFLTYFQNEAQLEKSRLLSDRFSAERPKGSFSTLEIQRTEQGDSAMYLCASSRWEAANEKLFFGSGTQLSVL.